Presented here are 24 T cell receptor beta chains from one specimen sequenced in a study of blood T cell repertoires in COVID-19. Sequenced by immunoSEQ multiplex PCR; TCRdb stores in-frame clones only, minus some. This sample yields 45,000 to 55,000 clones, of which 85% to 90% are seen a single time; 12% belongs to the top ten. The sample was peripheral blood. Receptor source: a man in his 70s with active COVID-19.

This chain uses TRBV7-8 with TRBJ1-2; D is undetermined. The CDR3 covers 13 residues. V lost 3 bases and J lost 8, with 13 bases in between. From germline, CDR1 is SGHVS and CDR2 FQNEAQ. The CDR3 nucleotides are TGTGCCAGCAGCTTGTTGTCGCCGGGGGGCTACACCTTC. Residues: CASSLLSPGGYTF.

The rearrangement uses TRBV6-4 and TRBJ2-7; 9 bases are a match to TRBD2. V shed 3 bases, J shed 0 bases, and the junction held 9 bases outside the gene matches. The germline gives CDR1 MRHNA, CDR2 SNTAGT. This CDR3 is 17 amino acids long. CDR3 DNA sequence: TGTGCCAGCAGTGAGGCCTATAGCGGGGGTAACTCCTACGAGCAGTACTTC. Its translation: CASSEAYSGGNSYEQYF.

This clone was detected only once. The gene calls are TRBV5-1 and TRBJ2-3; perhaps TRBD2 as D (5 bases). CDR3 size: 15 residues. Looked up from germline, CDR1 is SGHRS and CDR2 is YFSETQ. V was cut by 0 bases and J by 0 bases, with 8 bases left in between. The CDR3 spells CASSLVSGSTDTQYF. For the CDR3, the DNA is TGCGCCAGCAGCTTGGTGTCGGGGAGCACAGATACGCAGTATTTT.

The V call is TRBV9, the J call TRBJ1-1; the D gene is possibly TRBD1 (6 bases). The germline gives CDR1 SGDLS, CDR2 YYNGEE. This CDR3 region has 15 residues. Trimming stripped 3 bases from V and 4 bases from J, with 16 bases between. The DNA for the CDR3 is TGTGCCAGCAGCGCCACGCAGGGGCTGGGCACTGAAGCTTTCTTT. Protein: CASSATQGLGTEAFF. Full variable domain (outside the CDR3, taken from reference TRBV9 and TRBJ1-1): DSGVTQTPKHLITATGQRVTLRCSPRSGDLSVYWYQQSLDQGLQFLIQYYNGEERAKGNILERFSAQQFPDLHSELNLSSLELGDSALYFCASSATQGLGTEAFFGQGTRLTVV.

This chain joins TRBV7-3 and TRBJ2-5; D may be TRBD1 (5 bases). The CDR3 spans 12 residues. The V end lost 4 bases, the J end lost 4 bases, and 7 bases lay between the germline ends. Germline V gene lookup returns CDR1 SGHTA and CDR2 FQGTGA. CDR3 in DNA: TGTGCCAGCAGCTCCCAGGGAGAGACCCAGTACTTC. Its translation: CASSSQGETQYF.

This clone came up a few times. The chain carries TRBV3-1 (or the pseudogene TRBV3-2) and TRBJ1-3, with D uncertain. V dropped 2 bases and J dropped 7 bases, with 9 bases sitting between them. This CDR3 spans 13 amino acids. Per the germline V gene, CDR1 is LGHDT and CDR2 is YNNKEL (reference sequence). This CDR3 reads CASSQQERNTIYF. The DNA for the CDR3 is TGTGCCAGCAGCCAACAGGAAAGGAACACCATATATTTT.

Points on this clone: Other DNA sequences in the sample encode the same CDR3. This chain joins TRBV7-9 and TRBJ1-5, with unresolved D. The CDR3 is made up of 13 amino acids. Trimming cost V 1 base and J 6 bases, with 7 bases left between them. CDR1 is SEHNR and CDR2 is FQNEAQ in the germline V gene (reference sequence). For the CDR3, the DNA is TGTGCCAGCAGCTTAGGCGGGGTTCAGCCCCAGCATTTT. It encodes CASSLGGVQPQHF.

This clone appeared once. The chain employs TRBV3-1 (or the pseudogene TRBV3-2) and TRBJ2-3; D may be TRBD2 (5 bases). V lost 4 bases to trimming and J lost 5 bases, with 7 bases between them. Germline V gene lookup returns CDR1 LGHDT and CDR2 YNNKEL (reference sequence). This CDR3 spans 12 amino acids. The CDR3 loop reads CASSPREDTQYF. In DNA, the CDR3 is TGTGCCAGCAGCCCTCGGGAAGATACGCAGTATTTT.

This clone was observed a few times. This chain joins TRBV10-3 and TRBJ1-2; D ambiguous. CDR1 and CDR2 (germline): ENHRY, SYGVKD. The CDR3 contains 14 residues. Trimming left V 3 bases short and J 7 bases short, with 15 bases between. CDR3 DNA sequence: TGTGCCATCAGTGATTTAGTTTCCCGGAGTGGCTACACCTTC. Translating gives CAISDLVSRSGYTF.

CDR3 sequence (DNA): TGTGCCTGCGGGACTGCCACTGAAGCTTTCTTT. Amino acids: CACGTATEAFF. J is TRBJ1-1 and V is TRBV6-6; weak D call: TRBD1 (5 bases). Per the germline V gene, CDR1 is MNHNY and CDR2 is SVGAGI (reference sequence). The CDR3 has 11 residues. Trimming took off 11 bases at V and 4 bases at J, with 11 bases between the two ends.

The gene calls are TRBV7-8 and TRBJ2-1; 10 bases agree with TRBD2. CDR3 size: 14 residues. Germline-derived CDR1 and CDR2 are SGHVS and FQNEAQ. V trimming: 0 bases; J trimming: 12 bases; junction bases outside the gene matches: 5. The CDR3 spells CASSLAGTSVGQFF. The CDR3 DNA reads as TGTGCCAGCAGCTTAGCCGGGACTAGCGTTGGGCAGTTCTTC.

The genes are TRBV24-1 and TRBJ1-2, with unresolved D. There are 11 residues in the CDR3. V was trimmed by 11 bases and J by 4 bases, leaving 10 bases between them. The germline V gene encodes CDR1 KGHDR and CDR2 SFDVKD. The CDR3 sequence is CANFPPYGYTF. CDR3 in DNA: TGTGCCAACTTCCCCCCCTATGGCTACACCTTC.

The CDR3 bases are TGTGCCAGCAGCTTAGCAAGGGGCTCTGGAAACACCATATATTTT. Translated, it gives CASSLARGSGNTIYF. The chain uses TRBV7-2 and TRBJ1-3; TRBD1 is a possible D gene (5 bases). V was cut by 0 bases and J by 0 bases, with 6 bases left in between. Germline CDR1 and CDR2: SGHTA and FQGNSA. The CDR3 totals 15 residues. Full variable domain (rest looked up from reference TRBV7-2 and TRBJ1-3): GAGVSQSPSNKVTEKGKDVELRCDPISGHTALYWYRQSLGQGLEFLIYFQGNSAPDKSGLPSDRFSAERTGGSVSTLTIQRTQQEDSAVYLCASSLARGSGNTIYFGEGSWLTVV.

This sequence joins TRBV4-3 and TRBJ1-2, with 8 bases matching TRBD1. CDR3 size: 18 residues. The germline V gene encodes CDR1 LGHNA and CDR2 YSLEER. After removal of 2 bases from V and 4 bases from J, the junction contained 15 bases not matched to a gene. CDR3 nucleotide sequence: TGCGCCAGCAGCCAAAGCAGCCAGGGGGCCTCTCGGGGCTATGGCTACACCTTC. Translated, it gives CASSQSSQGASRGYGYTF.

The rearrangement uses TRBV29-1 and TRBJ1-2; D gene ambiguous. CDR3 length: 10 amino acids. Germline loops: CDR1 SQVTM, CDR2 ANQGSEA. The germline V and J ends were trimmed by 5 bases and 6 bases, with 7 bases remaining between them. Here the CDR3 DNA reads TGCAGCGTTTTTCTCGATGGCTACACCTTC. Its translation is CSVFLDGYTF.

Written as DNA, the CDR3 is TGTGCCTGGAGCGGGGAGGCTTACACTGAAGCTTTCTTT. This gives the protein CAWSGEAYTEAFF. The chain is built from TRBV30 and TRBJ1-1; D is undetermined. The V and J ends lost 3 bases and 3 bases respectively, with 11 bases between them. Per the germline V gene, CDR1 is GTSNPN and CDR2 is SVGIG (reference sequence). CDR3 length: 13 amino acids.

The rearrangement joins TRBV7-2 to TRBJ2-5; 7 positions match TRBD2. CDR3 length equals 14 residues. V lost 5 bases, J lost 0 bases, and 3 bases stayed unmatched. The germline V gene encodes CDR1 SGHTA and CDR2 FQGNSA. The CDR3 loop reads CASSAGTNQETQYF. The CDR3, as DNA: TGTGCCAGCAGCGCCGGGACTAACCAAGAGACCCAGTACTTC.

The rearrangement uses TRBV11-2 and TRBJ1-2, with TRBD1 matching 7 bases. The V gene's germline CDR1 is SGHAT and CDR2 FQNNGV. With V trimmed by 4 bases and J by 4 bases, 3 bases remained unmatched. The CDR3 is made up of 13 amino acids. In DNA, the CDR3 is TGTGCCAGCAGCTCGGGACAGTTCTATGGCTACACCTTC. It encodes CASSSGQFYGYTF.

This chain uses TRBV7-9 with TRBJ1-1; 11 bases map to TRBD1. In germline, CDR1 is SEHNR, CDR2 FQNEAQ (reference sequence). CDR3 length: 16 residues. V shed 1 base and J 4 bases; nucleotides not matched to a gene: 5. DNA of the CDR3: TGTGCCAGCAGCTTAGGGGACAGGGGGAGATTCACTGAAGCTTTCTTT. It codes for CASSLGDRGRFTEAFF.

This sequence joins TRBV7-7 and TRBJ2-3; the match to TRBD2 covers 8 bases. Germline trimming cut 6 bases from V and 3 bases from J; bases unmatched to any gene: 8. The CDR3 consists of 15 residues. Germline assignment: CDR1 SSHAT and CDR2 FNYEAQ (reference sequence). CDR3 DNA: TGTGCCAGCAGTCAAGTAGCGGGGTCGACAGATACGCAGTATTTT. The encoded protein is CASSQVAGSTDTQYF.

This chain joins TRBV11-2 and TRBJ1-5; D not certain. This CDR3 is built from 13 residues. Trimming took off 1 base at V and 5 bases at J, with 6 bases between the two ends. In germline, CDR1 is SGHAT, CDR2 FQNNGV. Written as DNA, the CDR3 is TGTGCCAGCAGCTTAGTCCAGGATCAGCCCCAGCATTTT. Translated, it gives CASSLVQDQPQHF.

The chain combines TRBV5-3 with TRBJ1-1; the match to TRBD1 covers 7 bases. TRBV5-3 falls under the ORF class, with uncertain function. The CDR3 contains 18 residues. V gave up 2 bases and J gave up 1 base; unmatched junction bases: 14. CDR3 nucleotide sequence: TGTGCCAGAAGCTTTTACACCATTGAGGGGGCCGAGAACACTGAAGCTTTCTTT. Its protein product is CARSFYTIEGAENTEAFF.

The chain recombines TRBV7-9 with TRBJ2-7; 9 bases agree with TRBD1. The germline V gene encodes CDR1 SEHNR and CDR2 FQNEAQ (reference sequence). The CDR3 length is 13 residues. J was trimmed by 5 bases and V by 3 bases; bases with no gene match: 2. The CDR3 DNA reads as TGTGCCAGCAGCTTTGGGACAGGGAACGAGCAGTACTTC. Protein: CASSFGTGNEQYF. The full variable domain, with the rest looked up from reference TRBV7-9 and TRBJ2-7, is DTGVSQNPRHKITKRGQNVTFRCDPISEHNRLYWYRQTLGQGPEFLTYFQNEAQLEKSRLLSDRFSAERPKGSFSTLEIQRTEQGDSAMYLCASSFGTGNEQYFGPGTRLTVT.

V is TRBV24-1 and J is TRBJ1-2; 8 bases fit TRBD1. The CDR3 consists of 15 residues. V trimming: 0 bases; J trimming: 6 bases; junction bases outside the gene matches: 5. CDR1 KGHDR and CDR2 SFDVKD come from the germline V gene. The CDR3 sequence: CATSDLRAGGDGYTF. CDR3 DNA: TGTGCCACCAGTGATTTGAGGGCAGGGGGCGATGGCTACACCTTC.